What follows describes a single T cell receptor (beta chain). Trimming pared 1 base from V and 14 bases from J, leaving 15 bases between. The germline V gene encodes CDR1 SEHNR and CDR2 FQNEAQ (reference sequence). This CDR3 region has 14 residues. The source of the sample is a study of blood T cell repertoires in COVID-19. As processed by the authors: Cell counts per sample came from amplifying reference gene primers. The protocol was immunoSEQ multiplex PCR, while the TCRdb copy is restricted to in-frame clones and leaves out a portion. The V and J calls and clone size are taken from that table; D and trimming were inferred from the DNA. The repertoire holds 35,000 to 40,000 clones, with 90% as singletons.

The V call is TRBV7-9, the J call TRBJ1-6, with D perhaps matching TRBD1 (5 bases). The receptor was isolated from a man aged 60 to 69 with active or convalescent COVID-19. The sequencing input was peripheral blood. CDR3 loop: CASSLVGSTGSLHF. The CDR3 DNA sequence: TGTGCCAGCAGCTTAGTGGGCAGTACAGGATCCCTCCACTTT.